This T cell receptor (beta chain) was observed in a study of cytomegalovirus exposure and HLA in healthy donors. The study's findings and limits: The productive fraction for most TCR beta V segments was about 87% or about 30% in an earlier analysis.

In the PCR, 60 Vbeta and 13 Jbeta primers were used. The repertoire was sequenced with immunoSEQ multiplex PCR; TCRdb's copy has only in-frame clones and lacks some. The table lists fewer than 130,000 clones, roughly 70% of them singletons. Comment on this clone: Antigen: not known.

In germline, CDR1 is SGHNT, CDR2 YYREEE (reference sequence). The CDR3 spans 19 residues. V was pared by 3 bases and J by 0 bases, with 11 bases of the junction left unmatched. The TCR was taken from a man in his forties in good health and CMV-seropositive. The V and J genes are TRBV5-4 and TRBJ2-6, with TRBD2 identical over 8 bases. Specimen: PBMCs. The DNA of the CDR3 is TGTGCCAGCAGCTCCCCGGGAGGGATTCTTTCCTCTGGGGCCAACGTCCTGACTTTC. It codes for CASSSPGGILSSGANVLTF. Looking up the rest from reference TRBV5-4 and TRBJ2-6 gives the full variable domain: ETGVTQSPTHLIKTRGQQVTLRCSSQSGHNTVSWYQQALGQGPQFIFQYYREEENGRGNFPPRFSGLQFPNYSSELNVNALELDDSALYLCASSSPGGILSSGANVLTFGAGSRLTVL.